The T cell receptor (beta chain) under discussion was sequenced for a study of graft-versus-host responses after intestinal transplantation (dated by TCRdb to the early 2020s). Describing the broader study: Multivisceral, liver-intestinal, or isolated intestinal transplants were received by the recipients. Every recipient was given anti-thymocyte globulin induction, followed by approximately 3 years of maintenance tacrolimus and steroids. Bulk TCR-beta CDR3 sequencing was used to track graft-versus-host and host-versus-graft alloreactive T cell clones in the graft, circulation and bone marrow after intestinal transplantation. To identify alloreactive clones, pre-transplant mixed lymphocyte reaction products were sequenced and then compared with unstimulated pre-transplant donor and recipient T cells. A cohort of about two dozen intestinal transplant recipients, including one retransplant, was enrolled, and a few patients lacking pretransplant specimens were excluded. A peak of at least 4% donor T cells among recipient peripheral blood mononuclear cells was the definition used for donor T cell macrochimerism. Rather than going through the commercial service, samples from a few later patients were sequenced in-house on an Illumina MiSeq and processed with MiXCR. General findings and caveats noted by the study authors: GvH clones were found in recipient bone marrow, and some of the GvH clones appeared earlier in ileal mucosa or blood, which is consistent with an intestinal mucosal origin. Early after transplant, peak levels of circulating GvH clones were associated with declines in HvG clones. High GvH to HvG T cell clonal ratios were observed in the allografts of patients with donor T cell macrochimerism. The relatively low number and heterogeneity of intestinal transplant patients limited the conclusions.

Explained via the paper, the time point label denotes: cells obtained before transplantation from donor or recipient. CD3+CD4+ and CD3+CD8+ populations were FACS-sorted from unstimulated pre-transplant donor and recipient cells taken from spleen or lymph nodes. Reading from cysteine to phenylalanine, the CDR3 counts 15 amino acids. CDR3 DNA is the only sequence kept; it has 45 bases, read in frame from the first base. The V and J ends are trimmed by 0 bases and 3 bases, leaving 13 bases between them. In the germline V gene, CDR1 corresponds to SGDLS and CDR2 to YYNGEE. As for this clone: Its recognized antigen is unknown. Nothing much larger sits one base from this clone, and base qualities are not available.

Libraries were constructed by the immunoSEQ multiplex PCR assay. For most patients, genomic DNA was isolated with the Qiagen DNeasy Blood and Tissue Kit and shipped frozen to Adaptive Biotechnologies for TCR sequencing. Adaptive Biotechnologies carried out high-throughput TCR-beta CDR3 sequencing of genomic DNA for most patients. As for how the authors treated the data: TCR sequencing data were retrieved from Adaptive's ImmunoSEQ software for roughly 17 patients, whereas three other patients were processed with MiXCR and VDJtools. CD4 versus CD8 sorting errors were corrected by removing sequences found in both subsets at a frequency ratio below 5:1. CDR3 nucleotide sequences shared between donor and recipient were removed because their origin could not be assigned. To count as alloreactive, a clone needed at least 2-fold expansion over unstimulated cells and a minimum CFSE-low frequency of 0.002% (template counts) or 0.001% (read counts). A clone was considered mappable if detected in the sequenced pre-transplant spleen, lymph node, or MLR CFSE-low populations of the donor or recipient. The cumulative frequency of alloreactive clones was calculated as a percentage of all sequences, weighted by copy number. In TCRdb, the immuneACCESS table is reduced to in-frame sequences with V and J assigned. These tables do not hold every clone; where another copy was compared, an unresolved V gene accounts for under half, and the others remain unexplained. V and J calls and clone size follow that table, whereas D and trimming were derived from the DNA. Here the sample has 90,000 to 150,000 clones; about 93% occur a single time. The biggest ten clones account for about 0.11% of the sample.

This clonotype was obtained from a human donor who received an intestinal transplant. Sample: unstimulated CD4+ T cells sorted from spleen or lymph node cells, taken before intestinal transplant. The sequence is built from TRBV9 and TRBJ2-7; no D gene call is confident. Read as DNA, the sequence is TGTGCCAGCAGCGTAGGGGGAACCTCCCACTACGAGCAGTACTTC. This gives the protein CASSVGGTSHYEQYF.